This T cell receptor (beta chain) came from a study of regulatory T cells in long-lasting Graves disease. Across the study: Graves' patients (newly diagnosed) had been on antithyroid drugs under 3 months.

V was shortened by 0 bases and J by 5 bases, with 8 bases between the two germline ends. The CDR3 has 14 amino acids. Per germline, CDR1 SGHNT and CDR2 YENEEA. Findings and limits, study-wide: Peripheral blood alone, not thyroid tissue, underwent study.

This clonotype occurred a few times. Its antigen is unidentified. iRepertoire HTBI primers and Arm-PCR of CDR3 regions built TCR beta libraries. TCRdb fed the multiplex PCR reads into MiXCR, producing one record per CDR3 protein. In the table there are roughly 410,000 distinct CDR3 sequences, about 15% of which are singletons. The time point: newly diagnosed GD, antithyroid drugs for less than 3 months. The TCR library was made from RNA that had been extracted from PBMCs in TRIzol. This sample also appeared in a second study, on T cells in Graves' hyperthyroidism and ophthalmopathy. As that study records: HTBI primers were used for first-round RT-PCR of the TCR CDR3. Also found in blood were most expanded thyroid clonotypes above 0.001.

This specimen consisted of peripheral blood mononuclear cells (PBMCs), obtained at new diagnosis, from a patient treated with antithyroid drugs. The chain links TRBV11-3 to TRBJ2-4; no reliable D call. The origin of this receptor is a woman in her forties with Graves disease. This CDR3 is CASSLDSLQNIQYF. Here the CDR3 DNA reads TGTGCCAGCAGCTTAGACAGCCTACAAAACATTCAGTACTTC.